This is a list of T cell receptor beta chains from one sample in a study of OX40 agonist ivuxolimab in advanced cancers. The repertoire was sequenced with immunoSEQ multiplex PCR; TCRdb's copy has only in-frame clones and lacks some. The table lists about 66,000 clones, roughly 90% of them singletons. The sequenced sample was CD4+ or CD8+ T cells sorted from blood, obtained in a trial of the OX40 agonist ivuxolimab. The receptors originated from an adult with an advanced solid tumor such as melanoma, head and neck, liver or kidney cancer. Both conserved end residues are part of each CDR3. The D gene is left open where the match is weak. Rows may omit the clone size; those that give it use once, few, many or a size class.

V gene: TRBV9
clone size: .
J gene: TRBJ1-3
D gene: .
CDR3 protein: CASSAPGSAGNTIYF
CDR3 DNA: TGTGCCAGCAGCGCGCCAGGATCTGCTGGAAACACCATATATTTT

V gene: TRBV27
clone size: .
J gene: TRBJ1-2
D gene: .
CDR3 protein: CASTFKSIEGSYTF
CDR3 DNA: TGTGCCAGCACTTTCAAATCAATAGAAGGGAGCTACACCTTC

V gene: TRBV18
clone size: .
J gene: TRBJ1-1
D gene: .
CDR3 protein: CASSLDSVNTEAFF
CDR3 DNA: TGTGCCAGCTCACTGGACAGTGTGAACACTGAAGCTTTCTTT

V gene: TRBV5-3
clone size: few
J gene: TRBJ2-1
D gene: .
CDR3 protein: CARSRPSEQFF
CDR3 DNA: TGTGCCAGAAGCAGGCCTAGTGAGCAGTTCTTC

V gene: TRBV7-8
clone size: once
J gene: TRBJ2-5
D gene: TRBD1
CDR3 protein: CASSHRGSQETQYF
CDR3 DNA: TGTGCCAGCAGCCACAGGGGGTCCCAAGAGACCCAGTACTTC

V gene: TRBV4-1
clone size: .
J gene: TRBJ2-7
D gene: TRBD1
CDR3 protein: CASSLGQGSYEQYF
CDR3 DNA: TGCGCCAGCAGCCTCGGACAGGGCTCCTACGAGCAGTACTTC

V gene: TRBV30
clone size: .
J gene: TRBJ2-7
D gene: TRBD2
CDR3 protein: CAWSGGGTSYEQYF
CDR3 DNA: TGTGCCTGGAGCGGCGGGGGGACCTCCTACGAGCAGTACTTC

V gene: TRBV2
clone size: few
J gene: TRBJ1-4
D gene: .
CDR3 protein: CASSEAGGPSSRKLFF
CDR3 DNA: TGTGCCAGCAGTGAAGCGGGGGGGCCAAGCTCAAGAAAACTGTTTTTT

V gene: TRBV6-1
clone size: .
J gene: TRBJ1-2
D gene: .
CDR3 protein: CASRLRGDYGYTF
CDR3 DNA: TGTGCCAGCAGACTCAGAGGGGATTATGGCTACACCTTC

V gene: TRBV7-9
clone size: once
J gene: TRBJ1-5
D gene: TRBD1
CDR3 protein: CASSRQGGVNQPQHF
CDR3 DNA: TGTGCCAGCAGCCGACAGGGAGGCGTCAATCAGCCCCAGCATTTT

V gene: TRBV11-3
clone size: .
J gene: TRBJ2-5
D gene: TRBD1
CDR3 protein: CASSLDPGGYGETQYF
CDR3 DNA: TGTGCCAGCAGCTTAGATCCAGGGGGCTATGGAGAGACCCAGTACTTC

V gene: TRBV7-9
clone size: .
J gene: TRBJ2-1
D gene: TRBD1
CDR3 protein: CASSLGRGRRHEQFF
CDR3 DNA: TGTGCCAGCAGCTTAGGCAGGGGGCGCCGGCATGAGCAGTTCTTC

V gene: TRBV6-5
clone size: few
J gene: TRBJ1-1
D gene: .
CDR3 protein: CASLKGGEAFF
CDR3 DNA: TGTGCCAGCCTCAAAGGGGGGGAGGCTTTCTTT

V gene: TRBV18
clone size: .
J gene: TRBJ2-3
D gene: TRBD2
CDR3 protein: CASSPFTSADTQYF
CDR3 DNA: TGTGCCAGCTCACCTTTCACTAGCGCAGATACGCAGTATTTT

V gene: TRBV5-6
clone size: .
J gene: TRBJ2-5
D gene: .
CDR3 protein: CASSARTGGGETQYF
CDR3 DNA: TGTGCCAGCAGCGCCCGTACCGGGGGAGGAGAGACCCAGTACTTC

V gene: TRBV11-3
clone size: .
J gene: TRBJ1-6
D gene: .
CDR3 protein: CASSLDGLKVDSPLHF
CDR3 DNA: TGTGCCAGCAGCTTAGACGGGCTGAAAGTGGATTCACCCCTCCACTTT

V gene: TRBV27
clone size: .
J gene: TRBJ2-3
D gene: .
CDR3 protein: CASTPRVDPRTDTQYF
CDR3 DNA: TGTGCCAGCACCCCCAGAGTCGACCCGCGCACAGATACGCAGTATTTT

V gene: TRBV9
clone size: .
J gene: TRBJ1-1
D gene: .
CDR3 protein: CASSVGPYTEAFF
CDR3 DNA: TGTGCCAGCAGCGTAGGGCCCTACACTGAAGCTTTCTTT

V gene: TRBV9
clone size: .
J gene: TRBJ1-2
D gene: .
CDR3 protein: CASSSGLSYGYTF
CDR3 DNA: TGTGCCAGCAGTTCGGGACTTAGTTATGGCTACACCTTC

V gene: TRBV7-2
clone size: few
J gene: TRBJ1-6
D gene: TRBD1
CDR3 protein: CASDEGTGHSPLHF
CDR3 DNA: TGTGCCAGTGATGAGGGGACAGGGCACTCACCCCTCCACTTT

V gene: TRBV5-4
clone size: .
J gene: TRBJ1-2
D gene: .
CDR3 protein: CASSGAGPEPESGYTF
CDR3 DNA: TGTGCCAGCAGCGGCGCGGGCCCGGAGCCTGAGAGTGGCTACACCTTC

V gene: TRBV7-2
clone size: .
J gene: TRBJ2-7
D gene: .
CDR3 protein: CASILNPGAFNEQYF
CDR3 DNA: TGTGCCAGCATTCTGAATCCAGGGGCATTCAACGAGCAGTACTTC

V gene: TRBV6-5
clone size: .
J gene: TRBJ1-6
D gene: .
CDR3 protein: CASRTGSSYNSPLHF
CDR3 DNA: TGTGCCAGCAGAACGGGGAGCTCCTATAATTCACCCCTCCACTTT

V gene: TRBV11-2
clone size: .
J gene: TRBJ2-7
D gene: TRBD1
CDR3 protein: CASSLDRGAKEQYF
CDR3 DNA: TGTGCCAGCAGCTTGGACAGGGGGGCGAAAGAGCAGTACTTC

V gene: TRBV28
clone size: .
J gene: TRBJ2-1
D gene: TRBD1
CDR3 protein: CASSSGTGFDWEQFF
CDR3 DNA: TGTGCCAGCAGTTCCGGGACAGGCTTCGACTGGGAGCAGTTCTTC

V gene: TRBV6-1
clone size: once
J gene: TRBJ1-2
D gene: .
CDR3 protein: CASSNTIYGYTF
CDR3 DNA: TGTGCCAGCAGTAACACAATCTATGGCTACACCTTC

V gene: TRBV7-9
clone size: .
J gene: TRBJ2-2
D gene: .
CDR3 protein: CASSQLGGEAGELFF
CDR3 DNA: TGTGCCAGCAGCCAACTGGGGGGCGAAGCCGGGGAGCTGTTTTTT

V gene: TRBV27
clone size: .
J gene: TRBJ1-3
D gene: .
CDR3 protein: CASSRLQGSSGNTIYF
CDR3 DNA: TGTGCCAGCAGTCGATTGCAGGGGAGCTCTGGAAACACCATATATTTT

V gene: TRBV6-1
clone size: .
J gene: TRBJ1-5
D gene: TRBD1
CDR3 protein: CASTQGGYQPQHF
CDR3 DNA: TGTGCCAGCACCCAAGGGGGCTATCAGCCCCAGCATTTT